This T cell receptor beta chain was obtained from a study of control samples from healthy donors and cancer patients. Sequencing was performed with immunoSEQ multiplex PCR; in TCRdb, only in-frame clones are kept and a portion is missing. The sample carries 90,000 to 100,000 clones, about 88% recorded once. Germline V gene lookup returns CDR1 SEHNR and CDR2 FQNEAQ (reference sequence). CDR3 size: 13 residues. Trimming took 5 bases from V and 1 from J, leaving 8 bases between them. The V gene is TRBV7-9, the J gene TRBJ1-2; possibly TRBD1 for D (6 bases). This TCR came from a woman in her seventies in good health. The specimen sequenced was blood. CDR3 nucleotide sequence: TGTGCCAGCAGCCAACAGGGTAACTATGGCTACACCTTC. It codes for CASSQQGNYGYTF. The variable domain in full, completed from reference TRBV7-9 and TRBJ1-2, reads DTGVSQNPRHKITKRGQNVTFRCDPISEHNRLYWYRQTLGQGPEFLTYFQNEAQLEKSRLLSDRFSAERPKGSFSTLEIQRTEQGDSAMYLCASSQQGNYGYTFGSGTRLTVV.